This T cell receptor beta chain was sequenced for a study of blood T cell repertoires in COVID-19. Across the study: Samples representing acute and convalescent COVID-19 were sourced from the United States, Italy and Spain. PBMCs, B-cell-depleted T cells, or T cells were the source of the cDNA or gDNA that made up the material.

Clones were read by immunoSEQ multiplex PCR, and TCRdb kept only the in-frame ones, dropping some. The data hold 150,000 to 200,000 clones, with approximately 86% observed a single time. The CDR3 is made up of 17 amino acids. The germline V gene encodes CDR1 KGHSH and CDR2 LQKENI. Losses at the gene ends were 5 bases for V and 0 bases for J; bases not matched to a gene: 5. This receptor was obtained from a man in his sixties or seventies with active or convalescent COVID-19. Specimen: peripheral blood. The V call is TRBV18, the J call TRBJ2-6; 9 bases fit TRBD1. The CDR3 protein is CASSTGTGSSGANVLTF. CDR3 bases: TGTGCCAGCTCAACCGGGACAGGGAGCTCTGGGGCCAACGTCCTGACTTTC.